This T cell receptor beta chain came from a study of early T cells in non-severe SARS-CoV-2 infection. At the level of the study: Unsorted whole blood bulk RNA was sequenced, with unpaired chains.

Overall study findings and caveats: In VDJdb matching, anti-spike CD8 responses were favored while private and CD4 specificities went missing.

Unique molecular identifier tags were affixed to discrete cDNA molecules. From the 5' RACE reads, TCRdb called clonotypes with MiXCR, one entry per CDR3 protein. This repertoire shows some 64,000 distinct CDR3 sequences, less than 20% found once; its top ten account for 8% to 10%. As for this clonotype: No antigen is known for it.

Specimen: whole blood, collected at baseline. This receptor was obtained from an adult who was a healthcare worker with PCR-confirmed SARS-CoV-2 infection or an uninfected control (not recorded which).

The DNA for the CDR3 is TGTGCCAGCAGCTTACAGGGGGGGTTATTTCAAGAGACCCAGTACTTC. Protein sequence: CASSLQGGLFQETQYF. This chain connects TRBV7-2 to TRBJ2-5; D is tentatively TRBD1 or TRBD2 (7 bases each). The V and J ends lost 2 bases and 2 bases respectively, with 15 bases between them. This CDR3 region has 16 residues. Germline CDR1 and CDR2: SGHTA and FQGNSA.